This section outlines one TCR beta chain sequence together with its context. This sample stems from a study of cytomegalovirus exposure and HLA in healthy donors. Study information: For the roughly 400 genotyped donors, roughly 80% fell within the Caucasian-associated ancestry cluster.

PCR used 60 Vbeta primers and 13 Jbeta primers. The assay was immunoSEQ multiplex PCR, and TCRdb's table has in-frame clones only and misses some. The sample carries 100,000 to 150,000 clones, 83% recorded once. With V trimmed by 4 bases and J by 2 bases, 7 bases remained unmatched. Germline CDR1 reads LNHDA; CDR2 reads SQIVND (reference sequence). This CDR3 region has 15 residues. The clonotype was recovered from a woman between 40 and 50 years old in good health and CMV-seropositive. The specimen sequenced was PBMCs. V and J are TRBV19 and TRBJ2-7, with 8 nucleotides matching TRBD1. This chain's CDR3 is CASSTKDRAPYEQYF. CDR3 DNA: TGTGCCAGTAGTACCAAGGACAGGGCTCCCTACGAGCAGTACTTC.